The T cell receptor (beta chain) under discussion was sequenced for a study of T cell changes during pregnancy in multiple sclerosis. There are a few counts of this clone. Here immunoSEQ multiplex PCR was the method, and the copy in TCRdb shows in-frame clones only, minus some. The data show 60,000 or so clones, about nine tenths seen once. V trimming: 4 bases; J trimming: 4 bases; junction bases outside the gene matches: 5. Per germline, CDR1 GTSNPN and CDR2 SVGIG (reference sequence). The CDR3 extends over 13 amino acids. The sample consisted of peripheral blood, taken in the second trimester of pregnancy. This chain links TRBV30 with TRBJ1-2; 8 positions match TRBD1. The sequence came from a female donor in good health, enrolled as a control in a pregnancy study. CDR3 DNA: TGTGCCTGGAACCGGGACAGGCCCTATGGCTACACCTTC. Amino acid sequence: CAWNRDRPYGYTF.